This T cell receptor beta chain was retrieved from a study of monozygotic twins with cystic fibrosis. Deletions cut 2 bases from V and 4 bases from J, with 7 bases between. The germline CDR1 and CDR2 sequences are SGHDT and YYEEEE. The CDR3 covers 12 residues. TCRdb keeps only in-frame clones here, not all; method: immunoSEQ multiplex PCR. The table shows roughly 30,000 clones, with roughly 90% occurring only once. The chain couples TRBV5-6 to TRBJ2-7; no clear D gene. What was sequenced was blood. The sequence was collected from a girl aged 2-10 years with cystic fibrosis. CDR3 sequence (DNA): TGTGCCAGCAGCTTTGTTGGGTACGAGCAGTACTTC. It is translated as CASSFVGYEQYF.